What follows are 6 T cell receptor beta chains derived from one specimen sequenced in a study of T cell clonality in common variable immunodeficiency. TCRdb's copy holds only in-frame clones and misses some; the assay was immunoSEQ multiplex PCR. The data show about 42,000 clones, none appearing only once, with about 1.3% held by the ten largest. Sequenced material: peripheral blood mononuclear cells. The receptors come from a person between 18 and 70 years old in good health.

This clone was recorded many times. The read falls 3 residues short of the CDR3 end, and the missing part is taken from the germline J gene. This rearrangement joins TRBV28 to TRBJ1-6; D is undetermined. The CDR3 runs 16 residues. Germline-derived CDR1 and CDR2 are MDHEN and SYDVKM. Trimming shortened V by 5 bases and J by 2 bases, and 13 bases separated the two germline ends. CDR3 bases read: TGTGCCAGCAGTACAAAGACTGATACCTATAATTCACCC. Amino acids: CASSTKTDTYNSP. The whole CDR3 reads CASSTKTDTYNSPLHF.

Ten or more counts support this clone. The read falls 3 residues short of the CDR3 end, and the missing part is taken from the germline J gene. The chain links TRBV10-3 to TRBJ2-5, with 11 positions matching TRBD2. This CDR3 comprises 17 residues. Trimming cost V 3 bases and J 4 bases; bases outside gene matches: 10. Germline values: CDR1 ENHRY, CDR2 SYGVKD. The CDR3 loop reads CAISDGVGTSGGETQYF. The sequenced CDR3 bases are TGTGCCATCAGTGACGGGGTAGGGACTAGCGGCGGAGAGACC.

This clone showed up many times. The sequenced fragment ends 3 residues before the CDR3 boundary, so the rest is inferred from the germline J gene. The J gene is TRBJ1-5, the V gene TRBV6-2 or TRBV6-3; D is ambiguous. Deletions cut 4 bases from V and 7 bases from J, with 11 bases between. Germline V lookup: CDR1 MNHEY, CDR2 SVGEGT. The CDR3 length is 13 residues. The sequenced CDR3 bases are TGTGCCAGCAGTTGGGTGGGCTCGCAGCCC. Translating it yields CASSWVGSQP. The CDR3, in full, reads CASSWVGSQPQHF.

This clone was counted ten times or more. From the germline J gene comes the end of the CDR3, since the read stops 3 residues before it. The chain links TRBV19 to TRBJ2-2, with D perhaps TRBD1 (6 bases). Deletions cut 7 bases from V and 5 bases from J, with 20 bases between. CDR1 and CDR2 (germline): LNHDA, SQIVND (reference sequence). The length of the CDR3 is 16 residues. CDR3 sequence reads: CASNTGHPYSTGELFF. CDR3 DNA, as far as it was read: TGTGCCAGTAATACGGGACATCCCTACTCGACCGGGGAG.

The sample holds many counts of this clone. Read sequence stops 3 residues before the CDR3 end, and the germline J gene provides the missing end. The gene calls are TRBV2 and TRBJ2-1, with 12 bases lining up with TRBD2. This CDR3 is 14 amino acids long. Germline loops: CDR1 SNHLY, CDR2 FYNNEI. Trimming took 10 bases from V and 4 from J; bases not matched to a gene: 5. This CDR3 is CATLAGGEYNEQFF. CDR3 DNA, as far as it was read: TGTGCCACCCTAGCGGGAGGGGAGTACAATGAG.

This clone was found many times. The CDR3 is cut off 3 residues early in the read; its end comes from the germline J gene. The gene calls are TRBV7-6 and TRBJ2-2, with a possible D match to TRBD1 (5 bases). The V gene's germline CDR1 is SGHVS and CDR2 FNYEAQ. There are 15 residues in the CDR3. V was cut by 1 base and J by 5 bases, with 11 bases left in between. The part of the CDR3 DNA that was read is TGTGCCAGCAGCTTAGGGGGCTTAGTAACCGGGGAG. This gives the protein CASSLGGLVTGE. The entire CDR3 protein reads CASSLGGLVTGELFF.